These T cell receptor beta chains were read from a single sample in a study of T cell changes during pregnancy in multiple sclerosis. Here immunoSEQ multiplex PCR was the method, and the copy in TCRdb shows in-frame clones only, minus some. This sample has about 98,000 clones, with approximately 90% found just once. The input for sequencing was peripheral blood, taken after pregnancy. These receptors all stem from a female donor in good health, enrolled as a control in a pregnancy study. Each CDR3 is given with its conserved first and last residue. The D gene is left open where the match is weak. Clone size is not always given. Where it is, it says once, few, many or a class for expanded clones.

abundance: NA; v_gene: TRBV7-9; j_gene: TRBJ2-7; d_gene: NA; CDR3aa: CASSPGTYEQYF; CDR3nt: TGTGCCAGCAGCCCCGGTACCTACGAGCAGTACTTC
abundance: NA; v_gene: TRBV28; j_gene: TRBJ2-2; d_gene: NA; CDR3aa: CASRRISTGELFF; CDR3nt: TGTGCCAGCAGGCGTATTTCCACCGGGGAGCTGTTTTTT
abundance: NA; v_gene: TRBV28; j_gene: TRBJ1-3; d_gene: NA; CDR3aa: CASSLGGDSGNTIYF; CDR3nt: TGTGCCAGCAGTTTAGGGGGGGACTCTGGAAACACCATATATTTT
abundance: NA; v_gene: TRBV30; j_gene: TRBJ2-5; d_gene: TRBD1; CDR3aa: CAWSMGQQETQYF; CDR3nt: TGTGCCTGGAGTATGGGACAGCAAGAGACCCAGTACTTC
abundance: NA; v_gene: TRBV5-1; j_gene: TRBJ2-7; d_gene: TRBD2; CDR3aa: CASSPLTSGSSYEQYF; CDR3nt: TGCGCCAGCAGCCCACTCACTAGCGGGAGCTCCTACGAGCAGTACTTC
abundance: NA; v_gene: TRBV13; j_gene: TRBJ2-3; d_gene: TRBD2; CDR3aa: CASSFYGTNPDTQYF; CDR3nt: TGTGCCAGCAGCTTCTACGGGACTAATCCAGATACGCAGTATTTT
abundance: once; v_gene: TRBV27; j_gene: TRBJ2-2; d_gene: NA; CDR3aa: CASRLLPGAGELFF; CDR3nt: TGTGCCAGCAGACTCCTCCCAGGGGCCGGGGAGCTGTTTTTT
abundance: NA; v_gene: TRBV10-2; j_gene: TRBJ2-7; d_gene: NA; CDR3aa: CASSEPGSSYEQYF; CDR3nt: TGCGCCAGCAGTGAGCCAGGCAGCTCCTACGAGCAGTACTTC
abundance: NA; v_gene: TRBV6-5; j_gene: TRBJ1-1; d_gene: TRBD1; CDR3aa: CASSYQGQVNTEAFF; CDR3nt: TGTGCCAGCAGTTACCAGGGACAGGTAAACACTGAAGCTTTCTTT
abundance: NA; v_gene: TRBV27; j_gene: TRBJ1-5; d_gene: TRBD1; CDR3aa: CASRQGVDQPQHF; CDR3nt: TGTGCCAGCAGACAGGGGGTGGATCAGCCCCAGCATTTT
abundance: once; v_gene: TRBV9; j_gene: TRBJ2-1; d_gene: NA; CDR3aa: CASSVQGIHNEQFF; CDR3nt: TGTGCCAGCAGCGTTCAGGGGATCCACAATGAGCAGTTCTTC
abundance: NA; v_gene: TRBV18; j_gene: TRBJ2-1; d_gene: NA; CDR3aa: CASSPRNEQFF; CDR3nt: TGTGCCAGCTCACCTCGGAATGAGCAGTTCTTC
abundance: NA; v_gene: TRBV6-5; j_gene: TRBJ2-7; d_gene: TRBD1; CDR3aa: CASSYRGQGTYEQYF; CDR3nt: TGTGCCAGCAGTTACAGGGGGCAGGGTACCTACGAGCAGTACTTC
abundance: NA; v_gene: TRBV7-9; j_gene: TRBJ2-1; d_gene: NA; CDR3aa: CASSLATTSNEQFF; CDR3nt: TGTGCCAGCAGCTTAGCTACGACTAGCAATGAGCAGTTCTTC
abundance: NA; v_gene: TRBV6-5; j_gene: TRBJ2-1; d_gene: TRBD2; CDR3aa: CASRAGGLSEQFF; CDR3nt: TGTGCCAGCAGGGCGGGAGGGCTTAGTGAGCAGTTCTTC
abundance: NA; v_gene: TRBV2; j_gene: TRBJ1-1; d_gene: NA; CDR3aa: CASSSRGNTEAFF; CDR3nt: TGTGCCAGCAGCAGCCGGGGGAACACTGAAGCTTTCTTT
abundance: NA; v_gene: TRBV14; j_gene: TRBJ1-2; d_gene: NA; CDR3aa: CASSHGEGHGYTF; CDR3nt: TGTGCCAGCAGCCACGGGGAAGGCCATGGCTACACCTTC
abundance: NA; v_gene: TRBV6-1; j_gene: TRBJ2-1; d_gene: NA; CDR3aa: CASSEGDPNEQFF; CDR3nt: TGTGCCAGCAGTGAAGGCGATCCCAATGAGCAGTTCTTC
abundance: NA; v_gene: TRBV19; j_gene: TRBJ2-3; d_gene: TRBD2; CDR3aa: CASGLGGKSYTDTQYF; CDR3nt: TGTGCCAGTGGCCTGGGGGGGAAATCCTACACAGATACGCAGTATTTT
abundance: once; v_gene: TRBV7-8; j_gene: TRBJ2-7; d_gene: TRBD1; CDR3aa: CASTLDRDRIFPSYEQYF; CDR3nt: TGTGCCAGCACCCTAGACAGGGACAGAATTTTTCCCTCCTACGAGCAGTACTTC
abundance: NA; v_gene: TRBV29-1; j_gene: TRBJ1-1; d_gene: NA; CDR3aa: CSVGQGETEAFF; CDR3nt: TGCAGCGTTGGCCAGGGTGAGACTGAAGCTTTCTTT
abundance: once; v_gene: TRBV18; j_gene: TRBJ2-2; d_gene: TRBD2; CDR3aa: CASSSIRSSGGYTGELFF; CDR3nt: TGTGCCAGCTCTTCGATCAGATCTAGCGGGGGATACACCGGGGAGCTGTTTTTT
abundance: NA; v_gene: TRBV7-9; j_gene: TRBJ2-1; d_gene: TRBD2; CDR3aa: CASSSAKGLAGTYNEQFF; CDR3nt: TGTGCCAGCAGCTCGGCAAAGGGGCTAGCGGGGACCTACAATGAGCAGTTCTTC
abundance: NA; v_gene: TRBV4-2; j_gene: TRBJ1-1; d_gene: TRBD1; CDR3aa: CASSQQTGAGTEAFF; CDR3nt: TGTGCCAGCAGCCAGCAGACAGGGGCTGGCACTGAAGCTTTCTTT
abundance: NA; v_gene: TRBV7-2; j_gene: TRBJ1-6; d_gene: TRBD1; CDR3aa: CASTRGTGVNSPLHF; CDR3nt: TGTGCCAGCACCCGGGGGACAGGGGTGAATTCACCCCTCCACTTT
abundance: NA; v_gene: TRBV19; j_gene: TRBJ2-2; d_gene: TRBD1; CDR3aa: CASSKNPDRLNTGELFF; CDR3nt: TGTGCCAGTAGTAAGAATCCGGACAGGCTGAACACCGGGGAGCTGTTTTTT
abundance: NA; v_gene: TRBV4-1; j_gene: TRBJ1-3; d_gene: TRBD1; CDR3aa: CASSQHPTGVSGNTIYF; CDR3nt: TGCGCCAGCAGCCAACACCCGACAGGGGTGTCTGGAAACACCATATATTTT
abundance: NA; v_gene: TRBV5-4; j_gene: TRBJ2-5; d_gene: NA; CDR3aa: CASSRSGVQETQYF; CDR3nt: TGTGCCAGCAGCCGTTCGGGGGTACAAGAGACCCAGTACTTC
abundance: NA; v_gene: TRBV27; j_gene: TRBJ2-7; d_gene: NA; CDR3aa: CATSGTTPYEQYF; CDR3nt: TGTGCCACCTCCGGGACAACCCCCTACGAGCAGTACTTC
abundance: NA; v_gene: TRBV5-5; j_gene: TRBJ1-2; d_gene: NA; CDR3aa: CASSGTPGDGYTF; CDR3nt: TGTGCCAGCAGCGGCACCCCAGGGGACGGCTACACCTTC
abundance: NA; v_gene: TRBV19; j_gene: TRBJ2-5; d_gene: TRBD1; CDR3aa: CASNSLDRGKTQYF; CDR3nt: TGTGCCAGTAATTCATTGGACAGGGGAAAGACCCAGTACTTC
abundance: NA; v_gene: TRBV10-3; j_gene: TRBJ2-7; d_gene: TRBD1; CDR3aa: CATTPGTGGGEQYF; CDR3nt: TGTGCCACAACTCCCGGGACAGGGGGCGGCGAGCAGTACTTC
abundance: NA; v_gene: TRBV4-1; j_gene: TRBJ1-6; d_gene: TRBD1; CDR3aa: CASSQPTGRNSPLHF; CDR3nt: TGCGCCAGCAGCCAGCCGACAGGGAGGAATTCACCCCTCCACTTT
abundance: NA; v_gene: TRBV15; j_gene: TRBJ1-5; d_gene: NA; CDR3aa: CATSRAVGREPQHF; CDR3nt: TGTGCCACCAGCAGAGCAGTCGGGAGAGAGCCCCAGCATTTT
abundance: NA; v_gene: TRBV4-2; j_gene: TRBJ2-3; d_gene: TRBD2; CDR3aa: CASSQEPSAGGRLADTQYF; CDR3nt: TGTGCCAGCAGCCAAGAGCCCTCTGCGGGGGGGAGATTGGCAGATACGCAGTATTTT
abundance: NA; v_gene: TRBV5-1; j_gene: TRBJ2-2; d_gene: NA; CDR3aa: CASSPTQGNTGELFF; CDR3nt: TGCGCCAGCAGCCCAACCCAGGGGAACACCGGGGAGCTGTTTTTT
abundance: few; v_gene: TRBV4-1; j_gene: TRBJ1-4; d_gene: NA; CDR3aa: CASSQGTAFVRLFF; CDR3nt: TGCGCCAGCAGCCAGGGGACTGCTTTTGTTCGGCTGTTTTTT
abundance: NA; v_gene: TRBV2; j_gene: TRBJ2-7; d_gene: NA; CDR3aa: CASKLQTTSSYEQYF; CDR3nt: TGTGCCAGCAAACTACAGACTACTAGCTCCTACGAGCAGTACTTC
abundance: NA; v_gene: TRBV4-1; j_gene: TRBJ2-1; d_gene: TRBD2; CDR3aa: CASSQFPAGRVNEQFF; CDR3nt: TGCGCCAGCAGCCAATTTCCGGCAGGGAGGGTGAATGAGCAGTTCTTC
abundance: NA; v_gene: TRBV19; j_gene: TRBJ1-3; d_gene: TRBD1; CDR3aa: CASRGQTGNTIYF; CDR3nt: TGTGCCAGTCGGGGACAGACGGGAAACACCATATATTTT
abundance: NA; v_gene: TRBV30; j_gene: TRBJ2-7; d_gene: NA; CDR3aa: CAWTRGNGYEQYF; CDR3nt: TGTGCCTGGACTAGGGGGAACGGCTACGAGCAGTACTTC
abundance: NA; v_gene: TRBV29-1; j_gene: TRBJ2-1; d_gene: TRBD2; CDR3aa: CSVEGTSRPLVNEQFF; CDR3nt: TGCAGCGTAGAAGGGACTAGCCGACCCCTGGTAAATGAGCAGTTCTTC
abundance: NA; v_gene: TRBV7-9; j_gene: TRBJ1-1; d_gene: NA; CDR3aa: CASSLDPDTEAFF; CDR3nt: TGTGCCAGCAGCTTAGATCCGGACACTGAAGCTTTCTTT
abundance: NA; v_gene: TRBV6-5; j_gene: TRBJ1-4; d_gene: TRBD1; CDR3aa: CASSYYRGLAEKLFF; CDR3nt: TGTGCCAGCAGTTACTACAGGGGGCTAGCGGAAAAACTGTTTTTT
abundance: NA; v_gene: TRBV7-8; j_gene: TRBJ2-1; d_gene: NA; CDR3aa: CASSLVRVRHNEQFF; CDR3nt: TGTGCCAGCAGCTTAGTGAGGGTTCGGCACAATGAGCAGTTCTTC
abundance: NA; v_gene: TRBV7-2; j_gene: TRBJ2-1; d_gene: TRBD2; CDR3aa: CASSSDAGGVYNEQFF; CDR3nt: TGTGCCAGCAGTTCAGACGCGGGAGGGGTCTACAATGAGCAGTTCTTC